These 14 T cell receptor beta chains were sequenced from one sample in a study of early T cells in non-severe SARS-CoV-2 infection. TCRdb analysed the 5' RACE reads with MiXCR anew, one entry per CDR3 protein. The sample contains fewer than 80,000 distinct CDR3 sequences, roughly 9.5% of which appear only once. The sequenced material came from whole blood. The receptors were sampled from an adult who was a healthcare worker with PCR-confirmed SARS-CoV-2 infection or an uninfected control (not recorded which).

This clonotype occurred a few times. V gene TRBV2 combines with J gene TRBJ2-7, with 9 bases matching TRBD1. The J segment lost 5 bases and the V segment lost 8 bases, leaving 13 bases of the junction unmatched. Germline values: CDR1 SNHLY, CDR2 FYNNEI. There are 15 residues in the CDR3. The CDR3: CASANAGTGQHEQYF. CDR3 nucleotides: TGTGCCAGCGCTAATGCCGGGACAGGGCAACACGAGCAGTACTTC.

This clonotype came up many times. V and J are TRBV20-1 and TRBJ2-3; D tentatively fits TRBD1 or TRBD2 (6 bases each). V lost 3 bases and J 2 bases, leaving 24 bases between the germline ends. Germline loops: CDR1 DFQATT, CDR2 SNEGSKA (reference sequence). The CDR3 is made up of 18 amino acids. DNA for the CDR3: TGCAGTGCTAGGGGGCTCCGTCGGCCTTCGGGGGCCACAGATACGCAGTATTTT. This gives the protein CSARGLRRPSGATDTQYF.

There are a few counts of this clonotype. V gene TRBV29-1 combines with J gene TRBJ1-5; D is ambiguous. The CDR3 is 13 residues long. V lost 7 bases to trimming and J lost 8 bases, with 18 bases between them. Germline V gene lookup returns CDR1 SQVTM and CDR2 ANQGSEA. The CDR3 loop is CSAGVDQTEPQHF. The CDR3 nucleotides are TGCAGCGCCGGGGTCGACCAAACGGAGCCCCAGCATTTT.

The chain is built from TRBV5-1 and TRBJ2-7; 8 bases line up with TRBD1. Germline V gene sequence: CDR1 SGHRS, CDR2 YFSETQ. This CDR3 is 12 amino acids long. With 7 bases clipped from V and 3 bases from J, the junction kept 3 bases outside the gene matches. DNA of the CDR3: TGCGCCAGCTCCACAGGGGGCTACGAGCAGTACTTC. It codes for CASSTGGYEQYF.

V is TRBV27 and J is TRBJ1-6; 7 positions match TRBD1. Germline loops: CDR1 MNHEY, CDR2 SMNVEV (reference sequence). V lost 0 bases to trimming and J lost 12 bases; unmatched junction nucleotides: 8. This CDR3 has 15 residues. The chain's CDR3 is CASSLSLRQGKPLHF. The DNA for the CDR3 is TGTGCCAGCAGTTTATCCCTACGACAGGGAAAACCCCTCCACTTT.

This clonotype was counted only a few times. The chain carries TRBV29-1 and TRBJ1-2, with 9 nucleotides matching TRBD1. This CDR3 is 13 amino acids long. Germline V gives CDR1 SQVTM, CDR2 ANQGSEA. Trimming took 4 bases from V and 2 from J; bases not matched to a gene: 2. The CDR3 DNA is TGCAGCGTTGTTGACAGGGGGAACTATGGCTACACCTTC. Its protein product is CSVVDRGNYGYTF.

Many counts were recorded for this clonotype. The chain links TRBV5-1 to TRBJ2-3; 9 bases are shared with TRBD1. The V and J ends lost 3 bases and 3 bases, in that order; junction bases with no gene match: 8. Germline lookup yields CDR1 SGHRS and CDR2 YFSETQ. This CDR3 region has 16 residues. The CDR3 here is CASSYKRDRATDTQYF. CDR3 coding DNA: TGCGCCAGCAGCTATAAGAGGGACAGGGCGACAGATACGCAGTATTTT.

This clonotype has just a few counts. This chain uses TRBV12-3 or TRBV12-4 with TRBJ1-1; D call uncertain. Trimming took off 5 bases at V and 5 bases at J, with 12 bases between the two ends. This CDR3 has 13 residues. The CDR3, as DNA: TGTGCCAGCAGTCAGCAGATCGGGACTGAAGCTTTCTTT. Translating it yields CASSQQIGTEAFF.

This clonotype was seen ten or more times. In nucleotides, the CDR3 is TGTGCCAGCAGCCCCGACAGGTACAATGAGCAGTTCTTC. It is translated as CASSPDRYNEQFF. The chain is built from TRBV7-2 and TRBJ2-1, with D possibly TRBD1 on 6 matching bases. Per the germline V gene, CDR1 is SGHTA and CDR2 is FQGNSA. Trimming left V 5 bases short and J 4 bases short, with 9 bases between. The CDR3 length is 13 residues. Based on the CDR3 plus reference TRBV7-2 and TRBJ2-1, the full variable domain is GAGVSQSPSNKVTEKGKDVELRCDPISGHTALYWYRQSLGQGLEFLIYFQGNSAPDKSGLPSDRFSAERTGGSVSTLTIQRTQQEDSAVYLCASSPDRYNEQFFGPGTRLTVL.

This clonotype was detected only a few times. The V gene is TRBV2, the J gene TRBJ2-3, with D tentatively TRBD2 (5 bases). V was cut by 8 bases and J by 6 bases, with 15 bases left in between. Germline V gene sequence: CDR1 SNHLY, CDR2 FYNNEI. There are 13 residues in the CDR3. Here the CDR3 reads CASEREPPDTQYF. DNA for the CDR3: TGTGCCAGCGAGAGGGAGCCCCCCGATACGCAGTATTTT.

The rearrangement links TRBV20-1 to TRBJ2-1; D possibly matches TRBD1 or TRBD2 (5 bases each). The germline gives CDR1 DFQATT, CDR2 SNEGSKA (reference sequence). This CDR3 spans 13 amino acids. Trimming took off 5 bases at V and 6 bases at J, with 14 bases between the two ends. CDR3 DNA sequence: TGCAGTGCTGACATCCCGGGGCCCAATGAGCAGTTCTTC. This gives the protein CSADIPGPNEQFF.

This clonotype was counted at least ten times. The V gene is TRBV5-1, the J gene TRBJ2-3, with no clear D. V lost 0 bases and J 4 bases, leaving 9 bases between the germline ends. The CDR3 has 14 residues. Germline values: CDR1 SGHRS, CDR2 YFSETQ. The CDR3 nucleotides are TGCGCCAGCAGCTTGGCAGGAAATGCAGATACGCAGTATTTT. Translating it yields CASSLAGNADTQYF.

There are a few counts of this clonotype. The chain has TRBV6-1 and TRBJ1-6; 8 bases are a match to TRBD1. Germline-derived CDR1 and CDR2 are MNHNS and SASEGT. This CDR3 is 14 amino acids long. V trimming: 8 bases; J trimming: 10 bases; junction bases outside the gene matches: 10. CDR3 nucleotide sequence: TGTGCCAGCGGGGAGGGACAGGCAAGATCACCCCTCCACTTT. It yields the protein CASGEGQARSPLHF.

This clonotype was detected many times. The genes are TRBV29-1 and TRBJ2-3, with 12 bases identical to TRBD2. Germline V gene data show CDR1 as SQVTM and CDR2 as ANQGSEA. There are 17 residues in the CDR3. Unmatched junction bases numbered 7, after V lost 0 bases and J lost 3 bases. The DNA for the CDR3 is TGCAGCGTTGAAGATCGGGCTAGCGGGAGGGAAACAGATACGCAGTATTTT. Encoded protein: CSVEDRASGRETDTQYF.